The 27 T cell receptor beta chains presented below share a single source sample, sequenced in a study of T cells in women clearing cervical HPV infection. Repertoires were generated with immunoSEQ multiplex PCR, while TCRdb's copy carries only in-frame clones and drops some. This specimen shows some 30,000 clones; the ten leading clones hold roughly 4.2%. The sample taken for sequencing was blood buffy coat. Receptors originate from a woman between 18 and 70 years old with a cervical HPV16 infection that either progressed to CIN3+ or cleared (not recorded which).

With regard to this clone: The read gets to within 3 residues of the CDR3 end, and the germline J gene fills in the rest. The chain joins TRBV6-2 or TRBV6-3 to TRBJ1-5, with 7 bases that match TRBD1. V was pared by 6 bases and J by 2 bases, with 7 bases of the junction left unmatched. The CDR3 contains 15 residues. Germline-derived CDR1 and CDR2 are MNHEY and SVGEGT. The CDR3 sequence: CASRPDRVGNQPQHF. CDR3 DNA (partial): TGTGCCAGCAGACCCGACAGGGTTGGCAATCAGCCC.

Notes on this clone: From the germline J gene comes the end of the CDR3, since the read stops 3 residues before it. The chain couples TRBV2 to TRBJ1-2, with 8 bases fitting TRBD1. With V trimmed by 5 bases and J by 5 bases, 4 bases remained unmatched. From germline, CDR1 is SNHLY and CDR2 FYNNEI. The CDR3 has 13 residues. The sequenced part of the CDR3 DNA is TGTGCCAGCAGTTCTACAGGGGGGTATGGC. Protein product: CASSSTGGYG. From start to end, the CDR3 is CASSSTGGYGYTF.

Comment on this clone: With the read ending 3 residues before the CDR3 end, the germline J gene is used to fill in that end. The V call is TRBV5-4, the J call TRBJ1-1; the D gene is possibly TRBD1 (6 bases). This CDR3 has 14 residues. Trimming removed 3 bases from V and 5 bases from J, with 14 bases in between. CDR1 SGHNT and CDR2 YYREEE come from the germline V gene (reference sequence). CDR3 DNA, as far as it was read: TGTGCCAGCAGCTCCCAGGGGATTGAGACTGAA. Translation: CASSSQGIETE. The full CDR3 is CASSSQGIETEAFF.

About this clone: Coverage ceases 3 residues before the CDR3 finishes, and the germline J gene fills in the end. The chain uses TRBV19 and TRBJ1-5; tentative D call: TRBD1 (6 bases). Trimming took 2 bases from V and 6 from J, leaving 11 bases between them. The CDR3 covers 14 residues. Germline V gives CDR1 LNHDA, CDR2 SQIVND (reference sequence). The part of the CDR3 DNA that was read is TGTGCCAGTAGTATACAGGGGACCTCTCAGCCC. Encoded protein: CASSIQGTSQP. The CDR3, in full, reads CASSIQGTSQPQHF.

About this clone: With the read ending 3 residues before the CDR3 end, the germline J gene is used to fill in that end. This chain joins TRBV20-1 and TRBJ1-5; 7 bases are a match to TRBD1. Per the germline V gene, CDR1 is DFQATT and CDR2 is SNEGSKA (reference sequence). There are 13 residues in the CDR3. V dropped 7 bases and J dropped 4; count of bases not matched to a gene: 7. CDR3 sequence reads: CSGIGTANQPQHF. CDR3 bases read: TGCAGTGGTATCGGGACAGCTAATCAGCCC.

As regards this clone: The observed sequence ends 3 residues before the CDR3 terminus, with the missing tail filled in from the germline J gene. This chain joins TRBV19 and TRBJ1-5; the match to TRBD1 covers 7 bases. The CDR3 is 15 amino acids. V dropped 1 base and J dropped 2; count of bases not matched to a gene: 2. CDR1 is LNHDA, CDR2 SQIVND, per germline (reference sequence). Incomplete CDR3 DNA: TGTGCCAGTAGTATAGTCGACAGGGGCAATCAGCCC. Encoded protein: CASSIVDRGNQP. The whole CDR3 protein is CASSIVDRGNQPQHF. Drawing the rest from reference TRBV19 and TRBJ1-5, the complete variable domain is DGGITQSPKYLFRKEGQNVTLSCEQNLNHDAMYWYRQDPGQGLRLIYYSQIVNDFQKGDIAEGYSVSREKKESFPLTVTSAQKNPTAFYLCASSIVDRGNQPQHFGDGTRLSIL.

The CDR3 sequence: CASCGPGLPRSSYEQYF. Partial CDR3 DNA: TGTGCCAGTTGTGGGCCGGGACTCCCCAGGAGCTCCTACGAG. This chain joins TRBV19 and TRBJ2-7; a weak D match, TRBD2 (6 bases). The CDR3 extends 3 residues past the end of the read, so its final part is completed from the germline J gene. Germline V CDR1 and CDR2: LNHDA, SQIVND (reference sequence). The CDR3 totals 17 residues. Trimming shortened V by 8 bases and J by 0 bases, and 23 bases separated the two germline ends.

To note about this clone: Coverage ceases 3 residues before the CDR3 finishes, and the germline J gene fills in the end. The chain has TRBV7-7 and TRBJ2-3, with D perhaps TRBD1 (5 bases). Between the trimmed V and J ends, which lost 5 bases and 6 bases, there was a span of 12 bases. Germline V gene lookup returns CDR1 SSHAT and CDR2 FNYEAQ (reference sequence). The CDR3 totals 13 residues. CDR3 amino acids: CASSASHRDTQYF. The sequenced part of the CDR3 DNA is TGTGCCAGCAGCGCCAGCCACAGGGATACG.

According to its frequency, this clone is medium-sized. The DNA ends 3 residues before the CDR3 does, and the rest of the CDR3 is filled in from the germline J gene. The chain combines TRBV10-3 with TRBJ2-3, with 11 bases aligning to TRBD2. With V trimmed by 5 bases and J by 5 bases, 6 bases remained unmatched. CDR1 is ENHRY and CDR2 is SYGVKD in the germline V gene. The CDR3 loop spans 15 amino acids. The DNA read from the CDR3 is TGTGCCATCAGTTCTAGCGGGGGGCCCGGAGATACG. The encoded protein is CAISSSGGPGDT. The full CDR3 is CAISSSGGPGDTQYF.

About this clone: The CDR3 extends 3 residues past the end of the read, so its final part is completed from the germline J gene. The rearrangement joins TRBV29-1 to TRBJ2-7, with D possibly called TRBD1 or TRBD2 (5 bases each). Germline values: CDR1 SQVTM, CDR2 ANQGSEA. Trimming shortened V by 6 bases and J by 2 bases, and 11 bases separated the two germline ends. The CDR3 has 12 amino acids. The CDR3 here is CSVGDRTYEQYF. CDR3 bases read: TGCAGCGTGGGAGACAGAACCTACGAG.

About this clone: The sequenced fragment ends 3 residues before the CDR3 boundary, so the rest is inferred from the germline J gene. The rearrangement links TRBV16 to TRBJ1-2; D not certain. The V end lost 0 bases, the J end lost 2 bases, and 10 bases lay between the germline ends. The CDR3 contains 15 residues. Germline CDR1 is KGHSY and CDR2 is FQNENV. CDR3 residues: CASSQSFPQNYGYTF. The sequenced CDR3 bases are TGTGCCAGCAGCCAATCTTTCCCCCAGAACTATGGC.

Worth noting for this clone: The read terminates 3 residues before the CDR3 end, so the remaining end is supplied by the germline J gene. The V and J genes are TRBV5-1 and TRBJ2-5, with D possibly matching TRBD2 (6 bases). The CDR3 is made up of 17 amino acids. With 0 bases removed from V and 5 bases from J, the gap between germline ends came to 20 bases. Germline CDR1 SGHRS, CDR2 YFSETQ. The CDR3 here is CASSLVRQGGSGETQYF. The CDR3 bases that were read are TGCGCCAGCAGCTTGGTTAGGCAGGGAGGTTCGGGCGAGACC. Based on the CDR3 plus reference TRBV5-1 and TRBJ2-5, the full variable domain is KAGVTQTPRYLIKTRGQQVTLSCSPISGHRSVSWYQQTPGQGLQFLFEYFSETQRNKGNFPGRFSGRQFSNSRSEMNVSTLELGDSALYLCASSLVRQGGSGETQYFGPGTRLLVL.

Details on this clone: One junction end does not reproduce the germline sequence, and a read error may be involved. Read sequence stops 3 residues before the CDR3 end, and the germline J gene provides the missing end. The chain employs TRBV4-2 and TRBJ2-5; unclear D gene. Germline loops: CDR1 LGHNA, CDR2 YNFKEQ. This CDR3 is built from 14 residues. The CDR3 region is CASSQDIVQETQYF. CDR3 DNA (partial): TGCGCCAGCAGCCAAGATATCGTTCAAGAGACC.

With regard to this clone: With the read ending 3 residues before the CDR3 end, the germline J gene is used to fill in that end. The chain couples TRBV18 to TRBJ2-2; D unresolved. CDR3 length: 13 residues. Germline CDR1 reads KGHSH; CDR2 reads LQKENI. Trimming stripped 0 bases from V and 5 bases from J, with 4 bases between. The DNA read from the CDR3 is TGTGCCAGCTCACCACCCCAGACCGGGGAG. Translating gives CASSPPQTGE. The full CDR3 protein is CASSPPQTGELFF.

With regard to this clone: An end of the junction differs from the germline gene, which may be a read error. The read falls 3 residues short of the CDR3 end, and the missing part is taken from the germline J gene. The V call is TRBV4-2, the J call TRBJ2-6; D uncertain. Germline loops: CDR1 LGHNA, CDR2 YNFKEQ. This CDR3 has 17 amino acids. Incomplete CDR3 DNA: TGCGCCAGCAGCCAAGGTGCAGAAGGGTCCGGGGCCAACGTC. Amino acid sequence: CASSQGAEGSGANV. The full CDR3 protein reads CASSQGAEGSGANVLTF.

Turning to this clone: A junction end diverges from the germline sequence, so it may reflect a read error. Read coverage stops 3 residues before the CDR3 terminus; the germline J gene supplies the remainder. The rearrangement uses TRBV4-2 and TRBJ2-7, with 9 bases fitting TRBD1. The germline V gene has CDR1 LGHNA and CDR2 YNFKEQ. The CDR3 totals 16 residues. The covered CDR3 bases are TGCGCCAGCAGCCGGGGCCGGGACAGGGTGGCCTACGAG. Protein sequence: CASSRGRDRVAYE. The CDR3 in its entirety is CASSRGRDRVAYEQYF.

A remark on this clone: The read ends 3 residues shy of where the CDR3 ends; the end is completed using the germline J gene. Other DNA variants within this sample encode the same CDR3. The V gene is TRBV7-9, the J gene TRBJ1-2, with TRBD1 matching over 12 bases. Germline V CDR1 and CDR2: SEHNR, FQNEAQ (reference sequence). The V segment lost 4 bases and the J segment 7 bases; nucleotides outside the gene matches: 4. The CDR3 sequence is 14 residues long. The CDR3 DNA, read in part, is TGTGCCAGCAGCTCGCAGGGACAGGGGGCTGGC. It translates to CASSSQGQGAG. The whole CDR3 sequence is CASSSQGQGAGYTF.

With respect to this clone: The sequenced fragment ends 3 residues before the CDR3 boundary, so the rest is inferred from the germline J gene. V usage is TRBV19 and J usage is TRBJ2-6; D is perhaps TRBD1 (5 bases). The CDR3 runs 17 residues. V was cut by 6 bases and J by 0 bases, with 15 bases left in between. Per germline, CDR1 LNHDA and CDR2 SQIVND (reference sequence). The CDR3 DNA, read in part, is TGTGCCAGTAGGTTGGACACCCTTATCTCTGGGGCCAACGTC. This gives the protein CASRLDTLISGANV. The complete CDR3 sequence is CASRLDTLISGANVLTF.

As to this clone: The sequenced fragment ends 3 residues before the CDR3 boundary, so the rest is inferred from the germline J gene. The chain couples TRBV7-8 to TRBJ1-1, with D hard to call. V dropped 5 bases and J dropped 1 base, with 8 bases sitting between them. The CDR3 is 13 residues long. CDR1 is SGHVS and CDR2 is FQNEAQ in the germline V gene. The covered CDR3 bases are TGTGCCAGCAGCCCAGAACGGAACACTGAA. It yields the protein CASSPERNTE. The full CDR3 sequence reads CASSPERNTEAFF. Full variable domain (remainder filled in from reference TRBV7-8 and TRBJ1-1): GAGVSQSPRYKVAKRGQDVALRCDPISGHVSLFWYQQALGQGPEFLTYFQNEAQLDKSGLPSDRFFAERPEGSVSTLKIQRTQQEDSAVYLCASSPERNTEAFFGQGTRLTVV.

As concerns this clone: Read data end 3 residues before the CDR3 end; the end is taken from the germline J gene. The J gene is TRBJ1-1, the V gene TRBV5-1, with D possibly matching TRBD1 (6 bases). The length of the CDR3 is 14 residues. Germline CDR1 and CDR2: SGHRS and YFSETQ. V was cut by 3 bases and J by 2 bases, with 11 bases left in between. CDR3: CASSSYRDNTEAFF. CDR3 bases read: TGCGCCAGCAGCTCATACAGGGACAACACTGAA.

A note on this clone: The missing CDR3 end, 3 residues past where the read stops, is filled in from the germline J gene. The rearrangement links TRBV19 to TRBJ1-1; D not certain. The CDR3 runs 14 residues. Germline CDR1 LNHDA, CDR2 SQIVND (reference sequence). V was shortened by 6 bases and J by 1 base, with 12 bases between the two germline ends. Here the CDR3 reads CASRVGFENTEAFF. The CDR3 DNA, read in part, is TGTGCCAGTAGGGTCGGGTTCGAGAACACTGAA.

A note on this clone: The read is 3 residues too short to cover the CDR3 end, so that end is filled in from the germline J gene. The chain couples TRBV15 to TRBJ1-2; TRBD1 aligns across 9 bases. The CDR3 is 15 residues long. Looked up from germline, CDR1 is LNHNV and CDR2 is YYDKDF (reference sequence). CDR3 protein: CATSRGQQGAEGYTF. The covered CDR3 bases are TGTGCCACCAGCAGAGGCCAACAGGGGGCGGAAGGC. Combining the CDR3 with reference TRBV15 and TRBJ1-2 gives the whole variable domain DAMVIQNPRYQVTQFGKPVTLSCSQTLNHNVMYWYQQKSSQAPKLLFHYYDKDFNNEADTPDNFQSRRPNTSFCFLDIRSPGLGDTAMYLCATSRGQQGAEGYTFGSGTRLTVV.

About this clone: Read sequence stops 3 residues before the CDR3 end, and the germline J gene provides the missing end. The chain uses TRBV7-2 and TRBJ1-2, with D possibly TRBD1 on 5 matching bases. The CDR3 contains 13 residues. V lost 0 bases, J lost 6 bases, and 8 bases lay in between. Germline assignment: CDR1 SGHTA and CDR2 FQGNSA. The DNA read from the CDR3 is TGTGCCAGCAGCTTAGCCAGGGCGGATGGC. As protein: CASSLARADG. The entire CDR3 sequence reads CASSLARADGYTF.

As for this clone: The read ends 3 residues shy of where the CDR3 ends; the end is completed using the germline J gene. The genes are TRBV29-1 and TRBJ2-4; 7 bases fit TRBD1. The V and J ends lost 6 bases and 2 bases, in that order; junction bases with no gene match: 4. Germline V lookup: CDR1 SQVTM, CDR2 ANQGSEA. This CDR3 has 13 amino acids. The CDR3 is CSVVTGTKNIQYF. The part of the CDR3 DNA that was read is TGCAGCGTGGTGACAGGGACCAAAAACATT.

To note about this clone: The CDR3 extends 3 residues past the end of the read, so its final part is completed from the germline J gene. This chain joins TRBV20-1 and TRBJ2-7; a weak D match, TRBD1 (6 bases). The germline CDR1 and CDR2 sequences are DFQATT and SNEGSKA (reference sequence). This CDR3 contains 13 residues. Between the trimmed V and J ends, which lost 6 bases and 0 bases, there was a span of 12 bases. Partial CDR3 DNA: TGCAGTGCGCATACAGGGAGCTCCTACGAG. Its protein product is CSAHTGSSYE. The CDR3 as a whole reads CSAHTGSSYEQYF.

With respect to this clone: The read terminates 3 residues ahead of where the CDR3 ends, so the germline J gene completes it. The V call is TRBV11-2, the J call TRBJ1-1; 9 bases agree with TRBD1. The CDR3 runs 14 residues. The V gene end was trimmed by 5 bases and the J gene end by 4 bases; junction bases not matched to a gene: 5. Germline V gene data show CDR1 as SGHAT and CDR2 as FQNNGV. The part of the CDR3 DNA that was read is TGTGCCAGCAGCCGGACAGGGGTGGGCACTGAA. Translation: CASSRTGVGTE. The whole CDR3 region reads CASSRTGVGTEAFF.

Note on this clone: The read ends 3 residues early relative to the CDR3; the germline J gene fills the gap. This chain links TRBV11-2 with TRBJ2-7; TRBD2 matches at 13 bases. This CDR3 has 15 amino acids. Germline loops: CDR1 SGHAT, CDR2 FQNNGV. After removal of 5 bases from V and 4 bases from J, the junction contained 5 bases not matched to a gene. CDR3 region: CASSTGLAGAYEQYF. Incomplete CDR3 DNA: TGTGCCAGCAGCACTGGACTAGCGGGAGCTTACGAG.